The present T cell receptor beta chain was sequenced within a study of cytomegalovirus exposure and HLA in healthy donors. Across the study: Earlier, 110 million or so unique TCR beta sequences were recovered from roughly 170 million T cells by an analysis. Findings and caveats of the study: Presence/absence analyses assumed roughly uniform sequencing depth across donors, which may not hold. CMV antigen specificity was confirmed in vitro for a few CMV-associated chains.

To note about this clone: What it binds is not known.

The PCR employed 60 Vbeta primers together with 13 Jbeta primers. Sequenced by immunoSEQ multiplex PCR; TCRdb stores in-frame clones only, minus some. This table holds 95,000 to 100,000 clones, over 65% found once. The germline V gene has CDR1 SGHVS and CDR2 FQNEAQ. The CDR3 has 13 residues. With 8 bases clipped from V and 3 bases from J, the junction kept 6 bases outside the gene matches. Donors sampled were nominally healthy, though unrecorded immune exposures were likely. The receptor comes from a male donor in good health and CMV-seronegative. The rearrangement uses TRBV7-8 and TRBJ2-7, with TRBD2 identical over 8 bases. What was sequenced was PBMCs. CDR3 coding DNA: TGTGCCAGCCTTAGGGGACTAGACTACGAGCAGTACTTC. Translated, it gives CASLRGLDYEQYF.